The 7 T cell receptor beta chains listed next were all sequenced from one sample in a study of cytomegalovirus exposure and HLA in healthy donors. It was with 60 Vbeta and 13 Jbeta primers that the PCR ran. TCRdb's copy holds only in-frame clones and misses some; the assay was immunoSEQ multiplex PCR. The sample records a few hundred thousand clones, 65% to 80% being singletons. Material: PBMCs. The receptors stem from a girl aged 2-9 years in good health and CMV-seronegative.

The V gene is TRBV6-1, the J gene TRBJ1-2; 9 bases align to TRBD1. Germline V lookup: CDR1 MNHNS, CDR2 SASEGT. V was clipped by 6 bases and J by 7 bases; unmatched bases: 3. The CDR3 extends over 12 amino acids. This CDR3 is CASRQGASGYTF. The CDR3 DNA sequence: TGTGCCAGCAGACAGGGGGCTTCTGGCTACACCTTC.

The CDR3 DNA is TGTGCCAGCAGCTCCGGACAGGTCTCACCTGGAGCTGGCTACACCTTC. Protein product: CASSSGQVSPGAGYTF. The chain employs TRBV5-6 and TRBJ1-2, with 7 positions matching TRBD1. V lost 3 bases and J lost 7; bases outside the gene matches: 15. Germline V gene lookup returns CDR1 SGHDT and CDR2 YYEEEE. This CDR3 is built from 16 residues.

This clone appeared a few times. J is TRBJ2-3 and V is TRBV4-1; 11 nucleotides line up with TRBD2. The CDR3 spans 17 residues. Germline V lookup: CDR1 MGHRA, CDR2 YSYEKL. Trimming took 0 bases from V and 2 from J; bases not matched to a gene: 4. The CDR3 DNA sequence: TGCGCCAGCAGCCAAGAAACTAGCGGGGGAGACACAGATACGCAGTATTTT. Its protein is CASSQETSGGDTDTQYF.

CDR3 nucleotides: TGTGCCTGGACCAGACAGGGTCTCAACTATGGCTACACCTTC. It specifies CAWTRQGLNYGYTF. J is TRBJ1-2 and V is TRBV30; 7 bases align to TRBD1. Germline V CDR1 and CDR2: GTSNPN, SVGIG (reference sequence). Trimming at V came to 4 bases and at J to 2 bases, leaving 7 bases not matched to a gene. The CDR3 is made up of 14 amino acids.

The J gene is TRBJ1-6, the V gene TRBV7-6, with no clear D. Trimming removed 3 bases from V and 0 bases from J, with 9 bases in between. This CDR3 spans 16 amino acids. Germline V lookup: CDR1 SGHVS, CDR2 FNYEAQ. DNA for the CDR3: TGTGCCAGCAGCTTGTCAGATGGCTCCTATAATTCACCCCTCCACTTT. Translated: CASSLSDGSYNSPLHF.

To note about this clone: A read error may produce the germline difference seen at one junction end. The CDR3 loop reads CVSRGTILYF. The CDR3 region has the DNA TGTGTCAGCAGAGGGACAATTTTGTACTTC. The V and J genes are TRBV6-1 and TRBJ2-4, with D possibly being TRBD1 (6 bases). The CDR3 has 10 residues. From germline, CDR1 is MNHNS and CDR2 SASEGT.

The chain has TRBV10-2 and TRBJ2-7, with 8 bases that match TRBD2. CDR1 WSHSY and CDR2 SAAADI come from the germline V gene. This CDR3 has 15 residues. J gave up 6 bases and V 8 bases, and 15 bases lay outside the gene matches. CDR3 nucleotide sequence: TGCGCCAGCGGGGATCCGGGACTAGTTTTTGGCGAGCAGTACTTC. It encodes CASGDPGLVFGEQYF.